These 8 T cell receptor beta chains originate from one sample sequenced in a study of chemoradiotherapy in HPV16-positive cancers. This table comes from immunoSEQ multiplex PCR, and its TCRdb copy is limited to in-frame clones, with some not included. This table has 1,500 to 2,000 clones, around nine tenths appearing once. This specimen was tumor tissue, taken from a patient who underwent chemoradiotherapy. These receptors originate from a human donor with HPV-associated anogenital cancer.

V and J are TRBV15 and TRBJ1-1; TRBD1 matches 8 bases. The CDR3 totals 15 residues. CDR1 and CDR2 from the germline V gene are LNHNV and YYDKDF (reference sequence). The junction had 8 bases not matched to a gene; V was cut back by 0 bases and J by 8 bases. This CDR3 is CATSRDVTGDLEAFF. Here the CDR3 DNA reads TGTGCCACCAGCAGAGATGTGACAGGGGATTTAGAAGCTTTCTTT.

This clone was recorded a few times. The chain uses TRBV5-1 and TRBJ1-2; D unclear. The CDR3 has 15 residues. Trimming removed 0 bases from V and 2 bases from J, with 11 bases in between. The germline gives CDR1 SGHRS, CDR2 YFSETQ. CDR3 nucleotide sequence: TGCGCCAGCAGCTTGGAGGGCAGTCCGAACTATGGCTACACCTTC. This translates into CASSLEGSPNYGYTF. Filled out from reference TRBV5-1 and TRBJ1-2, the complete variable domain reads KAGVTQTPRYLIKTRGQQVTLSCSPISGHRSVSWYQQTPGQGLQFLFEYFSETQRNKGNFPGRFSGRQFSNSRSEMNVSTLELGDSALYLCASSLEGSPNYGYTFGSGTRLTVV.

This chain links TRBV10-3 with TRBJ1-5; D is unresolved. This CDR3 is built from 15 residues. CDR1 ENHRY and CDR2 SYGVKD come from the germline V gene. V was trimmed by 0 bases and J by 6 bases, leaving 12 bases between them. The CDR3: CAISESLNFGQPQHF. The DNA for the CDR3 is TGTGCCATCAGTGAGTCGTTGAATTTTGGTCAGCCCCAGCATTTT.

V is TRBV2 and J is TRBJ1-2; a weak D match, TRBD1 (6 bases). Germline CDR1 reads SNHLY; CDR2 reads FYNNEI. V gave up 4 bases and J gave up 5 bases, with 14 bases separating them. The CDR3 runs to 14 residues. The CDR3 sequence: CASSAGQISYGYTF. The CDR3 DNA reads as TGTGCCAGCAGTGCCGGACAGATATCTTATGGCTACACCTTC.

This chain joins TRBV21-1 and TRBJ2-5. TRBV21-1 represents a pseudogene. There are 13 residues in the CDR3. The CDR3 sequence: CASSEADQETQYF. Written as DNA, the CDR3 is TGTGCCAGCAGCGAAGCAGATCAAGAGACCCAGTACTTC.

This chain connects TRBV30 to TRBJ1-1; a weak D match, TRBD1 (6 bases). The germline gives CDR1 GTSNPN, CDR2 SVGIG (reference sequence). Between the trimmed V and J ends, which lost 7 bases and 0 bases, there was a span of 9 bases. This CDR3 has 12 residues. CDR3 DNA: TGTGCCTTCGGACAGCTGAACACTGAAGCTTTCTTT. Encoded protein: CAFGQLNTEAFF.

The chain carries TRBV10-2 and TRBJ2-5; D unclear. V was trimmed by 6 bases and J by 2 bases, leaving 7 bases between them. Germline CDR1 WSHSY, CDR2 SAAADI. The CDR3 extends over 12 amino acids. The CDR3 here is CASSAIQETQYF. The CDR3 DNA reads as TGCGCCAGCAGCGCTATACAAGAGACCCAGTACTTC.

V and J are TRBV9 and TRBJ2-5, with D possibly called TRBD1 or TRBD2 (6 bases each). CDR3 size: 14 residues. Trimming left V 7 bases short and J 2 bases short, with 15 bases between. Looked up from germline, CDR1 is SGDLS and CDR2 is YYNGEE. The CDR3 here is CASGGPGPQETQYF. DNA for the CDR3: TGTGCCAGCGGGGGGCCGGGACCTCAAGAGACCCAGTACTTC.